This TCR beta chain was identified in a study of blood T cell repertoires in COVID-19. V gave up 7 bases and J gave up 10 bases, with 17 bases separating them. This CDR3 contains 14 residues. Per the germline V gene, CDR1 is SNHLY and CDR2 is FYNNEI. Clones were sequenced by immunoSEQ multiplex PCR, and TCRdb holds only the in-frame ones, with some missing. The sample has a few hundred thousand clones; approximately 80% are singletons. The specimen sequenced was peripheral blood. This TCR was recovered from a woman aged 40 to 50 who had recovered from COVID-19. J is TRBJ1-6 and V is TRBV2; D might be TRBD1 (5 bases). The CDR3 coding sequence is TGTGCCAGCAATTCCAGGGAATTTGAATCACCCCTCCACTTT. Protein product: CASNSREFESPLHF.